This T cell receptor (beta chain) was documented in a study of blood T cell repertoires in COVID-19. Study-wide context: Samples representing acute and convalescent COVID-19 were sourced from the United States, Italy and Spain.

Followed over time, Seattle patients had been enrolled while infection was active. Per the original methods: The assay estimated nucleated cells by amplifying reference gene primers. The assay was immunoSEQ multiplex PCR, and TCRdb's table has in-frame clones only and misses some. The DNA gave D and trimming, while V, J and clone size come from that table. The sample consists of roughly 200,000 clones, about 85% of them appearing once. Per the germline V gene, CDR1 is MNHEY and CDR2 is SMNVEV (reference sequence). V lost 5 bases to trimming and J lost 10 bases; unmatched junction nucleotides: 10. The CDR3 contains 13 residues.

Sequenced material: peripheral blood. The genes are TRBV27 and TRBJ1-2, with 7 positions matching TRBD1. The origin of this receptor is a woman aged 45-65 years with COVID-19, enrolled during active disease. The CDR3 loop reads CASSPRPQGHYTF. The CDR3, as DNA: TGTGCCAGCAGTCCTCGTCCACAGGGGCACTACACCTTC.